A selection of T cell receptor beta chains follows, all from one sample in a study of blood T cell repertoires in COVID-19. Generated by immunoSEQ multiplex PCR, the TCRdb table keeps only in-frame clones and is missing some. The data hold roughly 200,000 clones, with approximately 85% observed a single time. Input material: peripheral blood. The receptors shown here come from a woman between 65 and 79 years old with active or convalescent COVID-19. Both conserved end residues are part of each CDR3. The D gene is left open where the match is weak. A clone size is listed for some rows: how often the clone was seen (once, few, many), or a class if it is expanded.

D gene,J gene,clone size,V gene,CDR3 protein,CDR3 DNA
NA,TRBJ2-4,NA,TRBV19,CASSSLRRGVGHIQYF,TGTGCCAGTAGTTCCCTCCGTAGGGGTGTTGGTCACATTCAGTACTTC
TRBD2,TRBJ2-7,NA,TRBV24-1,CATSDSGRANYEQYF,TGTGCCACCAGTGATTCGGGGAGGGCTAATTACGAGCAGTACTTC
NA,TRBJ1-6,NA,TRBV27,CASSSQNHAEPLHF,TGTGCCAGCAGTTCCCAGAACCACGCAGAACCCCTCCACTTT
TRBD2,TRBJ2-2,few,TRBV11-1,CASSYSGRTLGELFF,TGTGCCAGCAGCTATAGCGGGAGGACTCTCGGGGAGCTGTTTTTT
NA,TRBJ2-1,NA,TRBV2,CASSPPLVNEQFF,TGTGCCAGCAGCCCCCCATTAGTGAATGAGCAGTTCTTC
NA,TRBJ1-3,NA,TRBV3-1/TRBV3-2,CASSQDPQGLGNTIYF,TGTGCCAGCAGCCAAGATCCGCAGGGGCTTGGAAACACCATATATTTT
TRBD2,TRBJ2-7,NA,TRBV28,CASSLLSGGRAYEQYF,TGTGCCAGCAGTTTACTTAGCGGGGGCCGTGCCTACGAGCAGTACTTC
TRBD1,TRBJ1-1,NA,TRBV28,CASTQQGDTEAFF,TGTGCCAGCACCCAACAGGGGGACACTGAAGCTTTCTTT
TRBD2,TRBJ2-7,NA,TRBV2,CASSQREVGPGGEQYF,TGTGCCAGCAGCCAGCGGGAGGTCGGCCCGGGCGGCGAGCAGTACTTC
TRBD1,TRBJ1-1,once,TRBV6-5,CASTPGTGLTEAFF,TGTGCCAGCACCCCCGGGACAGGGCTCACTGAAGCTTTCTTT
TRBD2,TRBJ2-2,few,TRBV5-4,CASSSSGRANTGELFF,TGTGCCAGCAGCAGTAGCGGGAGAGCAAACACCGGGGAGCTGTTTTTT
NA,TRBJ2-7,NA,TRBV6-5,CAGGQGYEQYF,TGTGCCGGGGGCCAAGGATACGAGCAGTACTTC
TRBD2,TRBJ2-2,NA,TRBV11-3,CASSLTGGPGELFF,TGTGCCAGCAGCTTAACGGGAGGGCCTGGGGAGCTGTTTTTT
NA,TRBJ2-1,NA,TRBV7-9,CASSPPGGVVNEQFF,TGTGCCAGCAGCCCCCCCGGAGGGGTGGTAAATGAGCAGTTCTTC
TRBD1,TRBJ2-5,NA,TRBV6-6,CASSFTGTGLQETQYF,TGTGCCAGCAGTTTCACCGGGACAGGGCTTCAAGAGACCCAGTACTTC
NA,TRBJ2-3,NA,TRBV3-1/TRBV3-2,CASSRRSTDTQYF,TGTGCCAGCAGCCGGCGGTCCACAGATACGCAGTATTTT
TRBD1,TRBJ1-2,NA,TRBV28,CASSLLSPGTGPIYGYTF,TGTGCCAGCAGTTTATTGTCCCCCGGGACAGGCCCAATCTATGGCTACACCTTC
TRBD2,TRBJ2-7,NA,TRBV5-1,CASSVTSGTSYEQYF,TGCGCCAGCAGCGTGACTAGCGGTACCTCCTACGAGCAGTACTTC
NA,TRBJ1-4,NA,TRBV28,CASSGGAGEKLFF,TGTGCCAGCTCGGGGGGGGCAGGAGAAAAACTGTTTTTT
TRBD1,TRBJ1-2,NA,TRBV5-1,CASSFQEGAGYGYTF,TGCGCCAGCAGCTTCCAGGAGGGGGCTGGATATGGCTACACCTTC
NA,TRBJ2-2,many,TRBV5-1,CASSFGQYPGELFF,TGCGCCAGCAGCTTTGGACAGTACCCCGGGGAGCTGTTTTTT
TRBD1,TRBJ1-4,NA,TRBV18,CASSPPGQGIINEKLFF,TGTGCCAGCTCACCACCGGGACAGGGAATTATTAATGAAAAACTGTTTTTT
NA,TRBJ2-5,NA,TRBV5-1,CASSLVAGSEETQYF,TGCGCCAGCAGCTTGGTGGCCGGGTCCGAAGAGACCCAGTACTTC
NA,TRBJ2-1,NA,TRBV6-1,CASSEPPNGNEQFF,TGTGCCAGCAGTGAGCCCCCCAACGGGAATGAGCAGTTCTTC
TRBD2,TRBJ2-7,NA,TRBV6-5,CASASGAGGYEQYF,TGTGCCAGCGCGAGCGGAGCGGGAGGTTACGAGCAGTACTTC
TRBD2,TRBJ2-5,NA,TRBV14,CASSQAPSGRIQETQYF,TGTGCCAGCAGCCAAGCTCCTAGCGGGAGGATCCAAGAGACCCAGTACTTC
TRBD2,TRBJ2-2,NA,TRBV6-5,CASSSLAGSKIGELFF,TGTGCCAGCAGTTCGTTAGCGGGAAGTAAAATCGGGGAGCTGTTTTTT
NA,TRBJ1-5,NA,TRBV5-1,CASSPMSGYQPQHF,TGCGCCAGCAGCCCCATGTCCGGGTATCAGCCCCAGCATTTT
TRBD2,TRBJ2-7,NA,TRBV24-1,CATSERGSGDGYEQYF,TGTGCCACCAGTGAAAGGGGTAGCGGGGATGGGTACGAGCAGTACTTC
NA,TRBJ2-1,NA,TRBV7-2,CASSLDGLSPRDEQFF,TGTGCCAGCAGCTTAGACGGCCTCTCCCCCCGGGATGAGCAGTTCTTC
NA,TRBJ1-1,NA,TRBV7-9,CASSLGTGDTEAFF,TGTGCCAGCAGCTTAGGGACGGGAGACACTGAAGCTTTCTTT
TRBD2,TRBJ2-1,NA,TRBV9,CASSVELAGVSNEQFF,TGTGCCAGCAGCGTAGAGCTAGCGGGAGTTTCCAATGAGCAGTTCTTC
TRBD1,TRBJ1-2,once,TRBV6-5,CASRQDRDYGYTF,TGTGCCAGCAGACAAGACAGGGACTATGGCTACACCTTC
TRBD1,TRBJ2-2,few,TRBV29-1,CSVSRTGGVSGELFF,TGCAGCGTTTCTCGGACAGGGGGCGTCTCCGGGGAGCTGTTTTTT